This passage covers 17 T cell receptor beta chains from one sample sequenced in a study of CD8+ T cells in alopecia areata. Extracted from the samples, RNA was reverse transcribed into cDNA to serve as the sequencing template. Generated by immunoSEQ multiplex PCR, the TCRdb table keeps only in-frame clones and is missing some. This table holds about 250,000 clones, 60% found once. Stated treatment: oral pan-JAK inhibitor, 5-10 mg twice daily. The material was CD4+ T cells sorted from blood, obtained around week 54, from a patient treated with tofacitinib. The receptors here all came from a human donor with alopecia areata.

Concerning this clone: The same CDR3 arises from other DNA sequences in this sample as well. J is TRBJ2-7 and V is TRBV5-4; 9 positions agree with TRBD1. CDR1 is SGHNT and CDR2 is YYREEE in the germline V gene (reference sequence). The CDR3 consists of 15 residues. With V trimmed by 3 bases and J by 9 bases, 13 bases remained unmatched. CDR3 sequence reads: CASSSIPGQGERQYF. In nucleotides, the CDR3 is TGTGCCAGCAGCTCGATTCCGGGACAGGGAGAAAGGCAGTACTTC.

V and J are TRBV10-3 and TRBJ1-1; D possibly corresponds to TRBD1 (6 bases). The CDR3 contains 16 residues. CDR1 and CDR2 (germline): ENHRY, SYGVKD. V lost 6 bases, J lost 2 bases, and 19 bases lay in between. The CDR3 loop is CAISPSPGQRNTEAFF. Here the CDR3 DNA reads TGTGCCATCAGCCCCTCTCCGGGACAAAGAAACACTGAAGCTTTCTTT.

This chain connects TRBV4-3 to TRBJ2-1, with D unclear. This CDR3 region has 15 residues. CDR1 LGHNA and CDR2 YSLEER come from the germline V gene. The V end lost 0 bases, the J end lost 3 bases, and 9 bases lay between the germline ends. Here the CDR3 reads CASSQEKGHYNEQFF. The CDR3 DNA is TGCGCCAGCAGCCAAGAGAAGGGCCACTACAATGAGCAGTTCTTC.

The J gene is TRBJ2-5, the V gene TRBV10-3, with D possibly being TRBD1 (6 bases). Trimming left V 5 bases short and J 2 bases short, with 18 bases between. The length of the CDR3 is 16 residues. Germline loops: CDR1 ENHRY, CDR2 SYGVKD. The DNA of the CDR3 is TGTGCCATCAGTTCCCCGATCGACAGGAGGCAAGAGACCCAGTACTTC. Amino acid sequence: CAISSPIDRRQETQYF.

The chain carries TRBV4-2 and TRBJ2-1, with D unresolved. The germline CDR1 and CDR2 sequences are LGHNA and YNFKEQ. There are 12 residues in the CDR3. V was cut by 1 base and J by 4 bases, with 2 bases left in between. The CDR3 DNA follows: TGTGCCAGCAGCCAAGGGTACAATGAGCAGTTCTTC. Its protein product is CASSQGYNEQFF.

The chain couples TRBV29-1 to TRBJ2-3; 7 positions match TRBD1. This CDR3 is built from 13 residues. In germline, CDR1 is SQVTM, CDR2 ANQGSEA. The V gene end was trimmed by 7 bases and the J gene end by 5 bases; junction bases not matched to a gene: 9. The CDR3 sequence is CSESTGSGDTQYF. In DNA form, the CDR3 reads TGCAGCGAATCGACAGGGTCGGGAGATACGCAGTATTTT.

V usage is TRBV29-1 and J usage is TRBJ2-5; tentatively, D is TRBD1 or TRBD2 (6 bases each). The germline gives CDR1 SQVTM, CDR2 ANQGSEA. The V and J ends lost 8 bases and 4 bases respectively, with 17 bases between them. CDR3 length: 13 amino acids. Here the CDR3 DNA reads TGCAGCTACGCCGGGGGCCCTTCAGAGACCCAGTACTTC. This encodes CSYAGGPSETQYF. Full variable domain (outside the CDR3, taken from reference TRBV29-1 and TRBJ2-5): SAVISQKPSRDICQRGTSLTIQCQVDSQVTMMFWYRQQPGQSLTLIATANQGSEATYESGFVIDKFPISRPNLTFSTLTVSNMSPEDSSIYLCSYAGGPSETQYFGPGTRLLVL.

This clone was picked up a small number of times. The CDR3, as DNA: TGTGCCAGCAGTCACTGGGACAACGAAGAGACCCAGTACTTC. This codes for CASSHWDNEETQYF. V is TRBV6-6 and J is TRBJ2-5, with a possible D match to TRBD1 (6 bases). This CDR3 is built from 14 residues. Trimming removed 5 bases at V and 3 bases at J, with 13 bases between. Germline CDR1 is MNHNY and CDR2 is SVGAGI (reference sequence).

This clone was detected once. The chain links TRBV30 to TRBJ1-5; no reliable D call. V was cut by 3 bases and J by 3 bases, with 15 bases left in between. Germline CDR1 and CDR2: GTSNPN and SVGIG (reference sequence). This CDR3 contains 15 residues. The CDR3 DNA follows: TGTGCCTGGAGGGAACAGCGGGGATACAATCAGCCCCAGCATTTT. Its protein product is CAWREQRGYNQPQHF.

The chain carries TRBV11-2 and TRBJ2-5; D is unresolved. The CDR3 has 13 amino acids. In germline, CDR1 is SGHAT, CDR2 FQNNGV. The ends were cut back, 2 bases at V and 4 bases at J, with 8 bases in the middle. The chain's CDR3 is CASSLSLGETQYF. Written as DNA, the CDR3 is TGTGCCAGCAGCTTATCCTTAGGAGAGACCCAGTACTTC.

This clone was observed a few times. The chain joins TRBV7-2 to TRBJ2-5; D is unclear. The CDR3 length is 10 residues. Germline V lookup: CDR1 SGHTA, CDR2 FQGNSA. V lost 1 base, J lost 6 bases, and 0 bases lay in between. The CDR3: CASSLETQYF. CDR3 nucleotides: TGTGCCAGCAGCTTAGAGACCCAGTACTTC.

The rearrangement joins TRBV5-1 to TRBJ2-5; unclear D gene. Trimming pared 1 base from V and 3 bases from J, leaving 4 bases between. Germline values: CDR1 SGHRS, CDR2 YFSETQ. The CDR3 consists of 12 residues. The CDR3 protein is CASSLIEETQYF. Here the CDR3 DNA reads TGCGCCAGCAGCTTGATCGAAGAGACCCAGTACTTC. Full variable domain (outside the CDR3, taken from reference TRBV5-1 and TRBJ2-5): KAGVTQTPRYLIKTRGQQVTLSCSPISGHRSVSWYQQTPGQGLQFLFEYFSETQRNKGNFPGRFSGRQFSNSRSEMNVSTLELGDSALYLCASSLIEETQYFGPGTRLLVL.

The CDR3 region is CAWSSEPGLDRSYNSPLHF. The CDR3 nucleotides read TGTGCCTGGAGTTCCGAACCCGGGTTGGACAGGTCCTATAATTCACCCCTCCACTTT. V is TRBV30 and J is TRBJ1-6; 7 positions match TRBD1. In germline, CDR1 is GTSNPN, CDR2 SVGIG (reference sequence). Losses at the gene ends were 2 bases for V and 1 base for J; bases not matched to a gene: 14. The CDR3 runs 19 residues.

The rearrangement uses TRBV5-1 and TRBJ2-1; the D is unclear. CDR3 length equals 15 residues. V was shortened by 5 bases and J by 0 bases, with 12 bases between the two germline ends. The germline V gene encodes CDR1 SGHRS and CDR2 YFSETQ. CDR3 nucleotides: TGCGCCAGCAGTCGCGACGTCAGCTCCTACAATGAGCAGTTCTTC. Amino acid sequence: CASSRDVSSYNEQFF.

CDR3 DNA sequence: TGTGCCAGCAGTGTCCTCCAAGAGACCCAGTACTTC. Its translation is CASSVLQETQYF. The chain recombines TRBV2 with TRBJ2-5, with no clear D. This CDR3 contains 12 residues. From germline, CDR1 is SNHLY and CDR2 FYNNEI. V dropped 4 bases and J dropped 1 base, with 4 bases sitting between them.

The CDR3 loop reads CASSIAVNTGELFF. For the CDR3, the DNA is TGTGCCAGTAGTATAGCGGTTAACACCGGGGAGCTGTTTTTT. The genes are TRBV19 and TRBJ2-2; no firm D call. This CDR3 contains 14 residues. V lost 1 base and J lost 2, with 5 bases in between. Germline CDR1 LNHDA, CDR2 SQIVND (reference sequence).

The V gene is TRBV5-1, the J gene TRBJ1-1, with D perhaps matching TRBD1 (5 bases). Per germline, CDR1 SGHRS and CDR2 YFSETQ. The CDR3 contains 15 residues. The V gene lost 0 bases and the J gene lost 4 bases, with 13 bases spanning the gap. In nucleotides, the CDR3 is TGCGCCAGCAGCTTGGTTTTCGGGGACCTCACTGAAGCTTTCTTT. It translates to CASSLVFGDLTEAFF.